This paragraph reports one T cell receptor (beta chain). Its antigen is not identified. Only in-frame clones appear in the TCRdb table, and some are missing; sequencing was by immunoSEQ multiplex PCR. The table includes around 140,000 clones, over 90% detected once. The data are from a study of T cell responses to AZD1222 COVID-19 vaccine. General observations from the study: With two AZD1222 doses given, Spike-specific TCR breadth and depth both rose.

The TCR originated in an adult in good health. The source material was peripheral blood, sampled on day 0 of MenACWY control vaccination.

The CDR3 coding sequence is TGTGCCAGCAGCTTGGGGACAACGAACACCGGGGAGCTGTTTTTT. It is translated as CASSLGTTNTGELFF. The chain combines TRBV5-8 with TRBJ2-2; tentatively, D is TRBD1 (5 bases). The V and J ends lost 0 bases and 0 bases respectively, with 6 bases between them. CDR3 size: 15 residues. CDR1 is SGHTS and CDR2 is YDEGEE in the germline V gene.